Below, 2 T cell receptor beta chains from the same sample are listed, as sequenced in a study of preoperative IRX-2 immunotherapy in early breast cancer. Treatment noted: preoperative locoregional IRX-2 cytokine immunotherapy. Method: immunoSEQ multiplex PCR; TCRdb's copy keeps in-frame clones and lacks some. The sample has some 29,000 clones; roughly 89% are singletons. Collection took place from a patient treated with IRX-2 immunotherapy. The receptors shown here come from a human donor with breast cancer.

The V gene is TRBV5-1, the J gene TRBJ2-2, with D hard to call. The ends were cut back, 0 bases at V and 6 bases at J, with 6 bases in the middle. Germline V gives CDR1 SGHRS, CDR2 YFSETQ. This CDR3 region has 13 residues. The CDR3 is CASSLEGAGELFF. In DNA, the CDR3 is TGCGCCAGCAGCTTGGAAGGAGCCGGGGAGCTGTTTTTT.

The rearrangement links TRBV7-9 to TRBJ1-6, with unresolved D. Trimming took off 8 bases at V and 7 bases at J, with 15 bases between the two ends. CDR3 length: 14 residues. Germline V gene sequence: CDR1 SEHNR, CDR2 FQNEAQ (reference sequence). CDR3 sequence reads: CASRSDLGNSPLHF. DNA of the CDR3: TGTGCCAGCCGATCTGACCTGGGGAATTCACCCCTCCACTTT.